Below, one TCR beta chain is given with its context. Two negative PCRs, clearance, or symptom resolution were required of recovered Cohort 3 donors. This sample is part of a study of blood T cell repertoires in COVID-19. Study in general: Collection of acute and convalescent COVID-19 samples took place in the United States, Italy and Spain.

V was trimmed by 2 bases and J by 3 bases, leaving 11 bases between them. The CDR3 contains 15 residues. Germline-derived CDR1 and CDR2 are SGHAT and FQDESV (reference sequence). The repertoire was sequenced with immunoSEQ multiplex PCR; TCRdb's copy has only in-frame clones and lacks some. Seen here are about 180,000 clones, roughly 88% observed once, and the top ten hold 7.5% to 10%. The sequenced sample was PBMCs or T cells enriched from blood (not recorded which). V gene TRBV11-1 combines with J gene TRBJ2-1; D call uncertain. The receptor was isolated from a woman in her thirties who had recovered from COVID-19. The CDR3 is CASSLRRLSYNEQFF. The CDR3 DNA reads TGTGCCAGCAGCTTACGCAGATTAAGCTACAATGAGCAGTTCTTC.